Each of the 14 T cell receptor beta chains below was sequenced from the same sample in a study of blood T cell repertoires in COVID-19. The protocol was immunoSEQ multiplex PCR, while the TCRdb copy is restricted to in-frame clones and leaves out a portion. The data show just over 350,000 clones, with 70% to 90% seen just once and roughly 7.1% held by the top ten. Sequenced input: peripheral blood. These receptors were obtained from a woman aged 55-69 years with COVID-19, enrolled during active disease.

The count of this clone is one. The V and J genes are TRBV5-3 and TRBJ2-7, with 9 bases fitting TRBD2. TRBV5-3 is marked as an open reading frame, function uncertain. The CDR3 has 17 residues. With 1 base clipped from V and 4 bases from J, the junction kept 12 bases outside the gene matches. DNA of the CDR3: TGTGCCAGAAGCTTGATGGCGGGGGGGCTGTTTTGTTACGAGCAGTACTTC. Its translation is CARSLMAGGLFCYEQYF.

This clone was counted only a few times. Here the CDR3 DNA reads TGTGCCAGCAGGACAGGGCGCTCTGGAAACACCATATATTTT. Residues: CASRTGRSGNTIYF. V is TRBV7-2 and J is TRBJ1-3; 7 bases are shared with TRBD1. CDR1 SGHTA and CDR2 FQGNSA come from the germline V gene. This CDR3 spans 14 amino acids. Trimming removed 6 bases from V and 0 bases from J; junction bases left unmatched: 2.

CDR3 bases: TGTGCCAGCAGCGTAGGGTTCGGGGTAACTGAAGCTTTCTTT. Translation gives CASSVGFGVTEAFF. The gene calls are TRBV9 and TRBJ1-1; D is unclear. With 0 bases removed from V and 5 bases from J, the gap between germline ends came to 11 bases. This CDR3 region has 14 residues. CDR1 SGDLS and CDR2 YYNGEE come from the germline V gene.

The J gene is TRBJ2-7, the V gene TRBV24-1; TRBD1 agrees at 7 bases. This CDR3 comprises 16 residues. The germline V gene encodes CDR1 KGHDR and CDR2 SFDVKD. With V trimmed by 3 bases and J by 2 bases, 9 bases remained unmatched. Here the CDR3 DNA reads TGTGCCACCAGTGATCCCCCTCAGGGGGATGCCTACGAGCAGTACTTC. Translated: CATSDPPQGDAYEQYF.

V is TRBV19 and J is TRBJ2-1, with TRBD1 as a possible D gene (6 bases). CDR1 is LNHDA and CDR2 is SQIVND in the germline V gene (reference sequence). V was trimmed by 6 bases and J by 3 bases, leaving 12 bases between them. The CDR3 spans 14 residues. The CDR3 coding sequence is TGTGCCAGTAGCCGGGACACGGTCTACAATGAGCAGTTCTTC. Translated, it gives CASSRDTVYNEQFF. Drawing the rest from reference TRBV19 and TRBJ2-1, the complete variable domain is DGGITQSPKYLFRKEGQNVTLSCEQNLNHDAMYWYRQDPGQGLRLIYYSQIVNDFQKGDIAEGYSVSREKKESFPLTVTSAQKNPTAFYLCASSRDTVYNEQFFGPGTRLTVL.

The CDR3 region has the DNA TGTGCCAGCAGCCGTAGCGGGGGGCACGGCCATGAGCAGTTCTTC. Its translation is CASSRSGGHGHEQFF. The chain links TRBV9 to TRBJ2-1, with 10 bases aligning to TRBD2. J was trimmed by 8 bases and V by 4 bases; bases with no gene match: 9. CDR1 and CDR2 (germline): SGDLS, YYNGEE. The CDR3 has 15 residues.

This clone was detected once. The chain combines TRBV5-1 with TRBJ1-1; TRBD1 aligns across 8 bases. Germline V CDR1 and CDR2: SGHRS, YFSETQ. V shed 3 bases, J shed 5 bases, and the junction held 6 bases outside the gene matches. The CDR3 is 14 amino acids. The CDR3 spells CASSYHTGGTEAFF. DNA of the CDR3: TGCGCCAGCAGCTATCATACAGGGGGGACTGAAGCTTTCTTT.

The chain recombines TRBV6-5 with TRBJ1-2, with D hard to call. This CDR3 spans 14 amino acids. CDR1 and CDR2 from the germline V gene are MNHEY and SVGAGI. V lost 5 bases, J lost 8 bases, and 18 bases lay in between. CDR3 region: CASSTGGTAGGYTF. The CDR3 coding sequence is TGTGCCAGCAGTACCGGAGGCACGGCAGGCGGCTACACCTTC.

V and J are TRBV7-9 and TRBJ1-2; unclear D gene. Between the trimmed V and J ends, which lost 5 bases and 8 bases, there was a span of 21 bases. This CDR3 contains 15 residues. The V gene's germline CDR1 is SEHNR and CDR2 FQNEAQ (reference sequence). CDR3 sequence: CASSPTDPFTGGYTF. The CDR3 nucleotides are TGTGCCAGCAGCCCGACGGACCCTTTTACGGGGGGCTACACCTTC.

V usage is TRBV6-6 and J usage is TRBJ1-1; D is possibly TRBD1 (5 bases). The CDR3 runs 15 residues. CDR1 and CDR2 (germline): MNHNY, SVGAGI (reference sequence). V was clipped by 6 bases and J by 2 bases, with 16 bases between them. Written as DNA, the CDR3 is TGTGCCAGCAGACGCGTACTACAGGTAAACACTGAAGCTTTCTTT. Translating gives CASRRVLQVNTEAFF.

The V gene is TRBV6-5, the J gene TRBJ2-7; the D gene is possibly TRBD2 (5 bases). The CDR3 extends over 14 amino acids. Trimming left V 3 bases short and J 5 bases short, with 14 bases between. CDR1 MNHEY and CDR2 SVGAGI come from the germline V gene. CDR3 DNA: TGTGCCAGCAGTTATTTGGGGAGTTCCCACGAGCAGTACTTC. This codes for CASSYLGSSHEQYF.

This clone was found once. The same CDR3 is also encoded by other DNA sequences in this sample. The rearrangement uses TRBV27 and TRBJ2-5, with D perhaps matching TRBD2 (6 bases). Trimming removed 2 bases from V and 5 bases from J, with 12 bases in between. The CDR3 is 14 amino acids. The germline gives CDR1 MNHEY, CDR2 SMNVEV (reference sequence). The CDR3 spells CASSLRRGGETQYF. CDR3 in DNA: TGTGCCAGCAGTTTAAGGCGGGGAGGCGAGACCCAGTACTTC.

CDR3 in amino acids: CASSAGTGPYEQYF. The CDR3 region has the DNA TGTGCCAGCAGCGCCGGGACAGGACCTTACGAGCAGTACTTC. The V gene is TRBV11-2, the J gene TRBJ2-7; 8 bases map to TRBD1. Germline V gives CDR1 SGHAT, CDR2 FQNNGV. There are 14 residues in the CDR3. The V gene end was trimmed by 5 bases and the J gene end by 4 bases; junction bases not matched to a gene: 7.

This clone was counted once. The genes are TRBV19 and TRBJ1-5; 10 nucleotides agree with TRBD1. Trimming at V came to 4 bases and at J to 7 bases, leaving 4 bases not matched to a gene. The CDR3 covers 14 residues. The V gene's germline CDR1 is LNHDA and CDR2 SQIVND (reference sequence). The CDR3 protein is CASSTGQGDQPQHF. The DNA of the CDR3 is TGTGCCAGTAGTACAGGACAGGGGGACCAGCCCCAGCATTTT.